The 20 T cell receptor beta chains in this list originate from one sample, sequenced in a study of blood T cells in healthy people across ages. Primers used in a second PCR of roughly 6 to 12 cycles were a sample-barcoded 5' primer and a J-beta primer mix. Each CDR3 protein gets one entry after TCRdb re-called the 5' RACE reads with MiXCR. The sample yields some 1.1 million distinct CDR3 sequences, less than 45% seen once. The sequenced sample was blood. These receptors originate from a young man in good health.

The genes are TRBV2 and TRBJ1-4; D uncertain. The V and J ends lost 0 bases and 8 bases respectively, with 13 bases between them. CDR1 and CDR2 (germline): SNHLY, FYNNEI. The CDR3 contains 15 residues. CDR3 in amino acids: CASSEAGSLGEKLFF. The DNA of the CDR3 is TGTGCCAGCAGTGAAGCGGGCAGTCTAGGGGAAAAACTGTTTTTT.

A few counts support this clonotype. The V gene is TRBV14, the J gene TRBJ2-1; D ambiguous. Trimming cost V 0 bases and J 0 bases, with 12 bases left between them. The CDR3 extends over 17 amino acids. The germline gives CDR1 SGHDN, CDR2 FVKESK. As DNA, the CDR3 is TGTGCCAGCAGCCAAGACCCCGACATTAGCTCCTACAATGAGCAGTTCTTC. As protein: CASSQDPDISSYNEQFF.

Note on this clonotype: An end of the junction does not agree with germline; a read error may underlie this. This chain joins TRBV7-9 and TRBJ1-1; D might be TRBD1 (5 bases). Germline-derived CDR1 and CDR2 are SEHNR and FQNEAQ (reference sequence). The CDR3 runs 14 residues. CDR3 DNA sequence: TGTGTCAGCAGCTGGGGGTTGAAGAACACTGAAGCTTTCTTT. Protein: CVSSWGLKNTEAFF.

The rearrangement links TRBV7-9 to TRBJ2-2; D is perhaps TRBD1 (6 bases). V was pared by 5 bases and J by 6 bases, with 13 bases between. The CDR3 length is 14 residues. CDR1 is SEHNR and CDR2 is FQNEAQ in the germline V gene (reference sequence). The CDR3 sequence is CASSEGVRSGELFF. The CDR3 DNA sequence: TGTGCCAGCAGCGAGGGGGTTCGGTCCGGGGAGCTGTTTTTT.

The chain joins TRBV7-7 to TRBJ2-2; D is perhaps TRBD1 (5 bases). Germline-derived CDR1 and CDR2 are SSHAT and FNYEAQ (reference sequence). Trimming removed 5 bases at V and 3 bases at J, with 13 bases between. The CDR3 spans 15 residues. DNA for the CDR3: TGTGCCAGCAGCCCCAGGGTTCCCGACACCGGGGAGCTGTTTTTT. This codes for CASSPRVPDTGELFF.

The V and J genes are TRBV28 and TRBJ2-5; 9 nucleotides line up with TRBD1. CDR1 MDHEN and CDR2 SYDVKM come from the germline V gene. V lost 6 bases, J lost 1 base, and 18 bases stayed unmatched. This CDR3 is built from 19 residues. The CDR3 DNA reads as TGTGCCAGCAGCCCCCTCGGACAGGGGTCACCTTTGTCCCAAGAGACCCAGTACTTC. This gives the protein CASSPLGQGSPLSQETQYF.

This chain links TRBV15 with TRBJ1-1; D not resolved. The CDR3 consists of 15 residues. CDR1 LNHNV and CDR2 YYDKDF come from the germline V gene (reference sequence). V was trimmed by 0 bases and J by 1 base, leaving 9 bases between them. CDR3 sequence reads: CATSREVCQNTEAFF. In DNA, the CDR3 is TGTGCCACCAGCAGAGAGGTCTGCCAGAACACTGAAGCTTTCTTT.

The chain carries TRBV20-1 and TRBJ2-5, with 7 bases matching TRBD1. The CDR3 totals 15 residues. The germline CDR1 and CDR2 sequences are DFQATT and SNEGSKA (reference sequence). The trim removed 3 bases at V and 1 base at J, leaving 8 bases unmatched. The CDR3 is CSASLGTDPQETQYF. For the CDR3, the DNA is TGCAGTGCTAGTTTAGGGACAGACCCCCAAGAGACCCAGTACTTC.

This clonotype appeared a few times. The rearrangement links TRBV4-3 to TRBJ1-4; D unclear. Germline CDR1 and CDR2: LGHNA and YSLEER. V was shortened by 0 bases and J by 7 bases, with 15 bases between the two germline ends. The CDR3 covers 16 residues. The CDR3 DNA reads TGCGCCAGCAGCCAAGATGGCACGAGGGAAGGTGAAAAACTGTTTTTT. As protein: CASSQDGTREGEKLFF.

This clonotype was detected a few times. The CDR3 coding sequence is TGTGCCAGCAGTCAGGGACTCCCCCGGAATCCGCAGTATTTT. It translates to CASSQGLPRNPQYF. The chain carries TRBV28 and TRBJ2-3; possible D gene TRBD2, 6 bases. The germline V and J ends were trimmed by 5 bases and 10 bases, with 19 bases remaining between them. Germline V CDR1 and CDR2: MDHEN, SYDVKM. This CDR3 comprises 14 residues.

The chain joins TRBV12-5 to TRBJ2-3, with D perhaps matching TRBD2 (6 bases). The CDR3 sequence is 18 residues long. Germline V gene sequence: CDR1 LGHNT, CDR2 FRNRAP. V lost 0 bases, J lost 2 bases, and 18 bases lay in between. The CDR3 sequence: CASGLVLGSGPITDTQYF. Here the CDR3 DNA reads TGTGCTAGTGGTTTGGTACTGGGTAGCGGACCAATCACAGATACGCAGTATTTT.

The rearrangement joins TRBV6-2 or TRBV6-3 to TRBJ1-2; possibly TRBD1 for D (6 bases). This CDR3 spans 15 amino acids. Trimming shortened V by 7 bases and J by 3 bases, and 18 bases separated the two germline ends. CDR1 and CDR2 from the germline V gene are MNHEY and SVGEGT. The CDR3 region is CASTGSGQLYYGYTF. CDR3 nucleotides: TGTGCCAGCACGGGCTCGGGACAACTTTACTATGGCTACACCTTC.

The CDR3 is CASSPGTNKYGQYF. In nucleotides, the CDR3 is TGTGCCAGCAGCCCCGGGACAAACAAGTACGGGCAGTACTTC. The chain recombines TRBV9 with TRBJ2-4; TRBD1 might be the D (6 bases). Between the trimmed V and J ends, which lost 4 bases and 13 bases, there was a span of 21 bases. CDR3 length: 14 residues. Per germline, CDR1 SGDLS and CDR2 YYNGEE. The variable domain in full, with the rest retrieved from reference TRBV9 and TRBJ2-4, is DSGVTQTPKHLITATGQRVTLRCSPRSGDLSVYWYQQSLDQGLQFLIQYYNGEERAKGNILERFSAQQFPDLHSELNLSSLELGDSALYFCASSPGTNKYGQYFGAGTRLSVL.

This clonotype came up a few times. V gene TRBV27 combines with J gene TRBJ2-1; 7 bases fit TRBD2. The J segment lost 2 bases and the V segment lost 4 bases, leaving 2 bases of the junction unmatched. CDR1 is MNHEY and CDR2 is SMNVEV in the germline V gene (reference sequence). The CDR3 loop spans 14 amino acids. The CDR3 here is CASSYGGAYNEQFF. CDR3 nucleotides: TGTGCCAGCAGTTATGGGGGGGCCTACAATGAGCAGTTCTTC.

The rearrangement uses TRBV9 and TRBJ1-3; D possibly corresponds to TRBD1 (5 bases). The V gene's germline CDR1 is SGDLS and CDR2 YYNGEE. The V end was cut by 3 bases, the J end by 2 bases, with 9 bases between. The CDR3 loop spans 14 amino acids. The CDR3 DNA reads TGTGCCAGCAGCGAGGGGTCAACTGGAAACACCATATATTTT. This translates into CASSEGSTGNTIYF.

The chain carries TRBV4-3 and TRBJ2-2; 10 bases match TRBD2. V shed 0 bases, J shed 5 bases, and the junction held 6 bases outside the gene matches. The CDR3 runs to 17 residues. Germline loops: CDR1 LGHNA, CDR2 YSLEER. This CDR3 is CASSQERTSGPTGELFF. The CDR3 DNA is TGCGCCAGCAGCCAAGAAAGGACTAGCGGACCGACCGGGGAGCTGTTTTTT.

This clonotype was counted only a few times. One end of the junction varies from germline; a read error may be responsible. The chain employs TRBV7-9 and TRBJ1-6; 9 nucleotides align to TRBD1. The CDR3 has 16 residues. Germline CDR1 is SEHNR and CDR2 is FQNEAQ (reference sequence). DNA for the CDR3: TGTGCCAGCAGCCTTACAGGGGGCACAGATAATTCGCCCCTCCACTTT. It specifies CASSLTGGTDNSPLHF. The variable domain in full, with the rest retrieved from reference TRBV7-9 and TRBJ1-6, is DTGVSQNPRHKITKRGQNVTFRCDPISEHNRLYWYRQTLGQGPEFLTYFQNEAQLEKSRLLSDRFSAERPKGSFSTLEIQRTEQGDSAMYLCASSLTGGTDNSPLHFGNGTRLTVT.

This clonotype was seen a handful of times. The V and J genes are TRBV29-1 and TRBJ1-2, with D possibly being TRBD1 (5 bases). CDR1 SQVTM and CDR2 ANQGSEA come from the germline V gene. CDR3 length equals 15 residues. The V gene lost 1 base and the J gene lost 4 bases, with 16 bases spanning the gap. Here the CDR3 DNA reads TGCAGCGTTGAAGGGAGGCAGGGATCGTCCTATGGCTACACCTTC. Its translation is CSVEGRQGSSYGYTF.

This clonotype was seen a few times. The chain carries TRBV10-3 and TRBJ2-3; the match to TRBD2 covers 9 bases. V lost 2 bases to trimming and J lost 4 bases; unmatched junction nucleotides: 19. Germline CDR1 reads ENHRY; CDR2 reads SYGVKD. The CDR3 totals 20 residues. The CDR3 nucleotides are TGTGCCATCAGTGAGATCGGGACTAGCACCCCCGGGGATGCTGCAGATACGCAGTATTTT. It is translated as CAISEIGTSTPGDAADTQYF.

The CDR3 region has the DNA TGTGCCAGCAGTTTATCGTGGAGGAGGGGACGCAGCGGGCGGACTAATGAAAAACTGTTTTTT. This sequence encodes CASSLSWRRGRSGRTNEKLFF. The J gene is TRBJ1-4, the V gene TRBV27, with D maybe TRBD1 (5 bases). The germline V gene encodes CDR1 MNHEY and CDR2 SMNVEV (reference sequence). The CDR3 spans 21 residues. Trimming took off 0 bases at V and 2 bases at J, with 25 bases between the two ends.